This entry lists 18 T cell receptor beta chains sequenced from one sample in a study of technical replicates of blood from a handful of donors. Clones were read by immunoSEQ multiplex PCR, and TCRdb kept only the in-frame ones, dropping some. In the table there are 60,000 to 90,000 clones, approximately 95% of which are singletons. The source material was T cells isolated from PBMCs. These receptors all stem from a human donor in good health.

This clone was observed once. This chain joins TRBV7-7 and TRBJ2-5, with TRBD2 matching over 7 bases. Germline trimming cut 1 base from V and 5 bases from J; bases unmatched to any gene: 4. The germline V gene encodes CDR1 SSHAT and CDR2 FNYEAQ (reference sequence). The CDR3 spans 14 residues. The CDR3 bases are TGTGCCAGCAGCTTAGGGACTAGTGGCGAGACCCAGTACTTC. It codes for CASSLGTSGETQYF.

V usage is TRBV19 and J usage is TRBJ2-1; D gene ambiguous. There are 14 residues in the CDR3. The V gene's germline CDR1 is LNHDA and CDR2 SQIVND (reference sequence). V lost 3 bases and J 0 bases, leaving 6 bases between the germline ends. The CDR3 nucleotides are TGTGCCAGTAGTATCTTGAGCTCCTACAATGAGCAGTTCTTC. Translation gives CASSILSSYNEQFF.

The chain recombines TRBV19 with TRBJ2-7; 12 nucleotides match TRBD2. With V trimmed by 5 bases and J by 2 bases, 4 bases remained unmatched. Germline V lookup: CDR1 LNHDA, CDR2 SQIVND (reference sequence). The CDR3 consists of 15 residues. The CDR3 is CASSVLAGGPYEQYF. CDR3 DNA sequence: TGTGCCAGTAGTGTCCTAGCGGGGGGGCCCTACGAGCAGTACTTC.

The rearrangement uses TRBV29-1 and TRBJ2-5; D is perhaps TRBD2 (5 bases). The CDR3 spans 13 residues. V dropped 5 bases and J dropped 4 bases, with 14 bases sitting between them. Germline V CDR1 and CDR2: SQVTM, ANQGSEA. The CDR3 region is CSVQTRLSETQYF. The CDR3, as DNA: TGCAGCGTTCAAACTAGATTGTCAGAGACCCAGTACTTC.

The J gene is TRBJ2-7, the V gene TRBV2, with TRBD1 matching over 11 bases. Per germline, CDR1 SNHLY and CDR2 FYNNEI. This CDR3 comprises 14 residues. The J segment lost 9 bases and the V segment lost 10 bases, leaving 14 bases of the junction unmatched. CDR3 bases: TGTGCCACTAAGACCGGGACAGGGGGAATGGGGCAGTACTTC. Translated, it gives CATKTGTGGMGQYF.

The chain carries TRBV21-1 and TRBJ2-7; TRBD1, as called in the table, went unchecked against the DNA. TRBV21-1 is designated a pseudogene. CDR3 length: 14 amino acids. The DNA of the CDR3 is TGTGCCAGCAGCAAAGAGGACAGGACCTACGAGCAGTACTTC. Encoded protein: CASSKEDRTYEQYF.

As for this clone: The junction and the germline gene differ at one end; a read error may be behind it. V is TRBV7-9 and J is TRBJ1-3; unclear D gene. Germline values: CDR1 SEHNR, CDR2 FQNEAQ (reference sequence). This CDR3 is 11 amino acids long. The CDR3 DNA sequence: TGTGCCAGCAGCTTAGTTCCAAAGGGAGATTTT. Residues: CASSLVPKGDF.

The CDR3 sequence is CASRAVLAPTPDNEQFF. The CDR3 bases are TGTGCCAGCAGGGCGGTGTTAGCGCCAACTCCTGACAATGAGCAGTTCTTC. The chain combines TRBV5-4 with TRBJ2-1; D is possibly TRBD2 (5 bases). Germline CDR1 reads SGHNT; CDR2 reads YYREEE (reference sequence). The ends were cut back, 5 bases at V and 5 bases at J, with 23 bases in the middle. This CDR3 is 17 amino acids long.

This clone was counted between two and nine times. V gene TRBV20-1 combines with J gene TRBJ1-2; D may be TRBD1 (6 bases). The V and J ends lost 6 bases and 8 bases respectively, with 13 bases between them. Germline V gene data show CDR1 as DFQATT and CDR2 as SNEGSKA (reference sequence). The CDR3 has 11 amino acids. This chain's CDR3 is CSALTGDGYTF. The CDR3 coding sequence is TGCAGTGCCCTGACAGGCGACGGCTACACCTTC.

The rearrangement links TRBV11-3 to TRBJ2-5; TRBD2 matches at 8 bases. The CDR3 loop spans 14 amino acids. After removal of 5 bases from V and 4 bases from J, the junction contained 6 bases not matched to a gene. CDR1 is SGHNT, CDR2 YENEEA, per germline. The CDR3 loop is CASSPGLVPETQYF. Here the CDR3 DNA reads TGTGCCAGCAGCCCGGGACTAGTGCCAGAGACCCAGTACTTC. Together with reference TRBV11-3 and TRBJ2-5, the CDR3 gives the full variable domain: EAGVVQSPRYKIIEKKQPVAFWCNPISGHNTLYWYLQNLGQGPELLIRYENEEAVDDSQLPKDRFSAERLKGVDSTLKIQPAELGDSAVYLCASSPGLVPETQYFGPGTRLLVL.

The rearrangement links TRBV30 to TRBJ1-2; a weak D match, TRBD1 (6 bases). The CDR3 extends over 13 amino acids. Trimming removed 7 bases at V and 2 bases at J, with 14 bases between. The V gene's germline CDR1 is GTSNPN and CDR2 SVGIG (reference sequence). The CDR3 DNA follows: TGTGCCTTATGGGACAACCAGAACTATGGCTACACCTTC. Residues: CALWDNQNYGYTF. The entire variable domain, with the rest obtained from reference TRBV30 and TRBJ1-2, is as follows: SQTIHQWPATLVQPVGSPLSLECTVEGTSNPNLYWYRQAAGRGLQLLFYSVGIGQISSEVPQNLSASRPQDRQFILSSKKLLLSDSGFYLCALWDNQNYGYTFGSGTRLTVV.

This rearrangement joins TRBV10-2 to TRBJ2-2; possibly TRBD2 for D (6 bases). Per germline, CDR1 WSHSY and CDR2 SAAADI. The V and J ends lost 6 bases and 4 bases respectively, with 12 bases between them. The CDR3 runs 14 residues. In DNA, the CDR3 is TGCGCCAGCAGAGGCGGGGTGGTCACCGGGGAGCTGTTTTTT. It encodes CASRGGVVTGELFF.

Written as DNA, the CDR3 is TGCGCCAGCAGCCAAGAGGTCTATACAGATACGCAGTATTTT. Amino acid sequence: CASSQEVYTDTQYF. The chain links TRBV4-1 to TRBJ2-3; D unclear. This CDR3 has 14 residues. The germline V gene has CDR1 MGHRA and CDR2 YSYEKL. Trimming pared 0 bases from V and 3 bases from J, leaving 7 bases between.

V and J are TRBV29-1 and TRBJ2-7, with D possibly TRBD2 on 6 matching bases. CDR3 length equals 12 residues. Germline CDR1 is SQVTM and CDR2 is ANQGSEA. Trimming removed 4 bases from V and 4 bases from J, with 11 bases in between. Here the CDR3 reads CSVGGDTYEQYF. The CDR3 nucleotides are TGCAGCGTTGGCGGGGATACATACGAGCAGTACTTC.

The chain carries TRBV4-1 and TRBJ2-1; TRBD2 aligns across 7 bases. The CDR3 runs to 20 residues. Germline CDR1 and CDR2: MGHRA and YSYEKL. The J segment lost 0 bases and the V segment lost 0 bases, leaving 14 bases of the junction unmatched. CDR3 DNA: TGCGCCAGCAGCCAAGAGAAACAGGCGGGGGTCCTTAGCTCCTACAATGAGCAGTTCTTC. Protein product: CASSQEKQAGVLSSYNEQFF.

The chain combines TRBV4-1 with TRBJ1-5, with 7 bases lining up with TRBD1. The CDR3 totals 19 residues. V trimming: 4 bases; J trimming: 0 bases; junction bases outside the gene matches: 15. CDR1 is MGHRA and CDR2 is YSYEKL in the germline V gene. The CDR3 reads CASSLEGRGEIYSNQPQHF. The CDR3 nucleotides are TGCGCCAGCAGCCTCGAGGGCAGGGGGGAAATTTATAGCAATCAGCCCCAGCATTTT.

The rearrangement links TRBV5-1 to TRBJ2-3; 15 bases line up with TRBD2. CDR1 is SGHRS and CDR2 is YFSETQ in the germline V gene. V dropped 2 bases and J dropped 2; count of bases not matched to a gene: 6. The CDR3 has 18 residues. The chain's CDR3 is CASSFGLAGGPVTDTQYF. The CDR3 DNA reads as TGCGCCAGCAGCTTCGGACTAGCGGGGGGGCCTGTCACAGATACGCAGTATTTT.

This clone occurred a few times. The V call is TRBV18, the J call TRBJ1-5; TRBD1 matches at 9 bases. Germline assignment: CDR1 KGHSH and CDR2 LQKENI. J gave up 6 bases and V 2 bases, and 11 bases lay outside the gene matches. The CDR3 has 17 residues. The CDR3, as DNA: TGTGCCAGCTCACCAATTATTCTAGACAGGGGGGTTCAGCCCCAGCATTTT. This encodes CASSPIILDRGVQPQHF.